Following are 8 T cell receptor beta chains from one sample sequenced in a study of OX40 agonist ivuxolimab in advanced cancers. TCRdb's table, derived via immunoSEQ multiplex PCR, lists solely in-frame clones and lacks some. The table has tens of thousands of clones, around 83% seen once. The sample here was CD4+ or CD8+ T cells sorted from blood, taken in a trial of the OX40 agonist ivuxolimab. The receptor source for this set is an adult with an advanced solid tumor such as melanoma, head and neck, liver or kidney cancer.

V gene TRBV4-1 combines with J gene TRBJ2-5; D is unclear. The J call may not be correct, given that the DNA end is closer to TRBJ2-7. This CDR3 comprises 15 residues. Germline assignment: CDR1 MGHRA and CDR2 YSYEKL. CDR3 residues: CASSQVWARGDEQYF. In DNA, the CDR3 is TGCGCCAGCAGCCAAGTTTGGGCCAGAGGTGACGAGCAGTACTTC.

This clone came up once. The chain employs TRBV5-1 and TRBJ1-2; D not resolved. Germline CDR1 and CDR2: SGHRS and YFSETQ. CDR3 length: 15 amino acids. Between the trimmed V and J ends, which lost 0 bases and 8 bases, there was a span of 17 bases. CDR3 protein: CASSLAPTTNEGYTF. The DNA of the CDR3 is TGCGCCAGCAGCTTGGCCCCGACGACAAACGAGGGCTACACCTTC.

This CDR3 reads CASSQDGQKLFF. The CDR3 DNA reads TGCGCCAGCAGCCAAGATGGTCAGAAACTGTTTTTT. The genes are TRBV4-1 and TRBJ1-4; D unresolved. Germline CDR1 reads MGHRA; CDR2 reads YSYEKL. V lost 0 bases to trimming and J lost 11 bases, with 7 bases between them. The CDR3 length is 12 residues.

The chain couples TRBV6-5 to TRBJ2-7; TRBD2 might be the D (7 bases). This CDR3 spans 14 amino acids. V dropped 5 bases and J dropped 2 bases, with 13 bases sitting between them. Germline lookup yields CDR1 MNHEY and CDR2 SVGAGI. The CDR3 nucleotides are TGTGCCAGCAGTCCTAGGGGGGGGCCCTACGAGCAGTACTTC. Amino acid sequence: CASSPRGGPYEQYF.

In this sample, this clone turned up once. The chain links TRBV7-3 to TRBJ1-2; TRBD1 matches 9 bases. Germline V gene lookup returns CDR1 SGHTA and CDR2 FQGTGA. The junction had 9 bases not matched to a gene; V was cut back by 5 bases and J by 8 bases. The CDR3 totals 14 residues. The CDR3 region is CASSPRGTGKGYTF. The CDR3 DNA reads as TGTGCCAGCAGCCCTCGGGGGACAGGGAAAGGCTACACCTTC.

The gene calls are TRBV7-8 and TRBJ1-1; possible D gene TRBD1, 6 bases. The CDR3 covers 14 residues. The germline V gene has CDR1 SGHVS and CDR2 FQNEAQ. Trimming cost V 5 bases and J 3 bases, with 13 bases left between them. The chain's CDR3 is CASSEQGWDTEAFF. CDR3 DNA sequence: TGTGCCAGCAGCGAACAGGGATGGGACACTGAAGCTTTCTTT.

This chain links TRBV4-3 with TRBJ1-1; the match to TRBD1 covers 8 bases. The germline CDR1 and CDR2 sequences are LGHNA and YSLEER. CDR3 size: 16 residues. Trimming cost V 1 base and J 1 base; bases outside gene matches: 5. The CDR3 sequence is CASSQAADRANTEAFF. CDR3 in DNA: TGCGCCAGCAGCCAAGCAGCGGACAGGGCGAACACTGAAGCTTTCTTT.

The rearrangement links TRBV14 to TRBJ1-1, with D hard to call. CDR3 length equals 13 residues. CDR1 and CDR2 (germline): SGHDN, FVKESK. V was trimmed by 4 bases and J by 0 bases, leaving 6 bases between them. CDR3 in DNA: TGTGCCAGCAGCCCTTTCATGAACACTGAAGCTTTCTTT. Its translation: CASSPFMNTEAFF.